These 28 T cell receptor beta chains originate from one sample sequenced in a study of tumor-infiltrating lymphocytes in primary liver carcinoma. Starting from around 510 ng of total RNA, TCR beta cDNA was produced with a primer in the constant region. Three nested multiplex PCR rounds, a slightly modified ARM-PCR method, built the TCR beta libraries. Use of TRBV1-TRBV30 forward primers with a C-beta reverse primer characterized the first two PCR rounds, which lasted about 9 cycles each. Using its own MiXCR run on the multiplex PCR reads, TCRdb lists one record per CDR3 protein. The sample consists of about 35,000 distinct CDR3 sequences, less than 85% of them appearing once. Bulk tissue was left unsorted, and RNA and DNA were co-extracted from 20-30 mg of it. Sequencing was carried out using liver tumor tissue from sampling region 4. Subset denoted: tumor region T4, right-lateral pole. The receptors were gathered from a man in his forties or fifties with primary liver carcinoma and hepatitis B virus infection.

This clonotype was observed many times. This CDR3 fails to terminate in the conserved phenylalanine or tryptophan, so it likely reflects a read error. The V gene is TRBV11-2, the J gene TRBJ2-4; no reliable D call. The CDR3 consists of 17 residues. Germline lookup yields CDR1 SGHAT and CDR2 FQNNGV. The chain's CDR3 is CASSLDRAGLAKNIQYL. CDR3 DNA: TGTGCCAGCAGCCTAGATAGAGCAGGTCTAGCCAAAAACATTCAGTACCTC.

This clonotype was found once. The CDR3 is CASSAGHLPSTDTQYF. DNA of the CDR3: TGCGCCAGCAGCGCCGGACACCTGCCTAGCACAGATACGCAGTATTTT. The J gene is TRBJ2-3, the V gene TRBV5-1; TRBD1 might be the D (5 bases). CDR1 and CDR2 from the germline V gene are SGHRS and YFSETQ. Trimming removed 4 bases from V and 0 bases from J, with 15 bases in between. The CDR3 has 16 amino acids. The entire variable domain, with the rest obtained from reference TRBV5-1 and TRBJ2-3, is as follows: KAGVTQTPRYLIKTRGQQVTLSCSPISGHRSVSWYQQTPGQGLQFLFEYFSETQRNKGNFPGRFSGRQFSNSRSEMNVSTLELGDSALYLCASSAGHLPSTDTQYFGPGTRLTVL.

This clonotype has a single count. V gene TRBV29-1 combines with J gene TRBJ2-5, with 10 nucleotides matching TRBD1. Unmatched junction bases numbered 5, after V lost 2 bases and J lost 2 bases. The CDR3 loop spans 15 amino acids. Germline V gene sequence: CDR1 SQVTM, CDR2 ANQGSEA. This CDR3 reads CSVEFDRGRQETQYF. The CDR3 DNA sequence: TGCAGCGTTGAATTCGACAGGGGGCGGCAAGAGACCCAGTACTTC.

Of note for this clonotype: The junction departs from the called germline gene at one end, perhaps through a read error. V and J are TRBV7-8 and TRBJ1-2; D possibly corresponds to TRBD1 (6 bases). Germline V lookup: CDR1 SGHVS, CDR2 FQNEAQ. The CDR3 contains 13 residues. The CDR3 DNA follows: TGTGCTAGCAGCCCGCATAAGGGGGAGGGCTACACCTTC. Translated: CASSPHKGEGYTF.

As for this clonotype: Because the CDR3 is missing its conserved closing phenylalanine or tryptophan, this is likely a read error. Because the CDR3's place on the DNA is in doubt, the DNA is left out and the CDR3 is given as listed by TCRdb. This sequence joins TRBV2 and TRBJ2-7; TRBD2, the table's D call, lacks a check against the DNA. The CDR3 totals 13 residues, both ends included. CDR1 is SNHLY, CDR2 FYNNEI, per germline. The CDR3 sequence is CARKGSGRNEEYL.

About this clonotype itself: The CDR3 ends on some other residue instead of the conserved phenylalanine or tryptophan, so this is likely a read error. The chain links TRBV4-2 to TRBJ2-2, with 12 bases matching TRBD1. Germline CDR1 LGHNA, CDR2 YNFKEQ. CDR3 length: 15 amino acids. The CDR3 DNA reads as TGTGTCAGGAGCCAAGGGACAGGGGGCGCCGGGGAGCTGTTTCTT. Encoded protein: CVRSQGTGGAGELFL.

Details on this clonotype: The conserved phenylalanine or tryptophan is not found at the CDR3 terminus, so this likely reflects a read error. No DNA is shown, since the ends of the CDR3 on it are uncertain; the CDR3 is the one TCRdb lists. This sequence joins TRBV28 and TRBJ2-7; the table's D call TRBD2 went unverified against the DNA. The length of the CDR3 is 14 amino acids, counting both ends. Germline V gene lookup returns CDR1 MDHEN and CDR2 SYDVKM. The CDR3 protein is CASSRGSGLYEQYY.

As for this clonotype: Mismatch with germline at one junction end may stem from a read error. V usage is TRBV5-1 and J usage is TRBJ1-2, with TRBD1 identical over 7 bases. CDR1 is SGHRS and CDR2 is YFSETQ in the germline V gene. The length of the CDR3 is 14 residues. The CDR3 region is CANSPWRGGDGNTF. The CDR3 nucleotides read TGCGCCAACAGCCCTTGGAGAGGGGGCGATGGCAACACCTTC.

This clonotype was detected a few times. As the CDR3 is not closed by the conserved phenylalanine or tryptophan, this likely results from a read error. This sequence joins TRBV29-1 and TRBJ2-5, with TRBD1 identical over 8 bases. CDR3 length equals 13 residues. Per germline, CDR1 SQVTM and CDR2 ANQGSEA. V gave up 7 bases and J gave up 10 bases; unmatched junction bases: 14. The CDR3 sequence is CSGQGADSKNQYY. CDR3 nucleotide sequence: TGCAGCGGCCAGGGGGCGGATTCCAAGAACCAGTACTAC.

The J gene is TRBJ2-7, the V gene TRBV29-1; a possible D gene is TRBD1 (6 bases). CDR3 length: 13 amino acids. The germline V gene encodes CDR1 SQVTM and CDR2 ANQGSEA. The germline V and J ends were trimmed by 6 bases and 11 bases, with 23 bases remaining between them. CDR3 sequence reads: CSVDTGYVVEEYF. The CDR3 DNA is TGCAGCGTCGATACAGGGTATGTCGTTGAGGAGTACTTC.

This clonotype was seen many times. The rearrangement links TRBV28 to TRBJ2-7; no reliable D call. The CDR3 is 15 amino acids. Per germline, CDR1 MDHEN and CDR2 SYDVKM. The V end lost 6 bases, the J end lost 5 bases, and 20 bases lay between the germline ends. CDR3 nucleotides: TGTGCCAGCAGCTCGCCCCTTATGGGTAACGACGAGCAGTACTTC. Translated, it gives CASSSPLMGNDEQYF.

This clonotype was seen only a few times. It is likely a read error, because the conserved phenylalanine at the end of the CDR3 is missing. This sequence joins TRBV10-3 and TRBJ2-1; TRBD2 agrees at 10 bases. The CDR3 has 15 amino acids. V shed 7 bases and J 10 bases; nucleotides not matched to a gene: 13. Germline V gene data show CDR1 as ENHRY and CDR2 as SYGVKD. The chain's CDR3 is CAITATSGRAGEQFL. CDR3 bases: TGTGCCATCACTGCGACAAGCGGGAGGGCCGGGGAGCAGTTCCTC.

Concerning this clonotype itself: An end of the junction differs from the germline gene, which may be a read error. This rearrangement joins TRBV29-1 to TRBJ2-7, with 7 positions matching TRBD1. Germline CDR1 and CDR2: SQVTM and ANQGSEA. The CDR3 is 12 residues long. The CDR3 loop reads CSVDWTGYEQYF. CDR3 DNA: TGCAGCGTTGACTGGACAGGTTACGAGCAGTATTTC.

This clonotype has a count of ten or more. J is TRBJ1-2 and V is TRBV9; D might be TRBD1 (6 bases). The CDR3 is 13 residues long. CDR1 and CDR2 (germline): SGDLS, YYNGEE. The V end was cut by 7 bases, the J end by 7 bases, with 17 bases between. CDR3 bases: TGTGCCAGCGAGAGCGGCCAGGGGCTTGGCTACACCTTC. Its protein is CASESGQGLGYTF.

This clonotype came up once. DNA of the CDR3: TGTGCCAGCAGCTTACGGTGGACGAGGGAAAACGAGCAGTACTTC. It codes for CASSLRWTRENEQYF. This chain joins TRBV11-2 and TRBJ2-7; D might be TRBD2 (5 bases). The germline CDR1 and CDR2 sequences are SGHAT and FQNNGV. V lost 2 bases and J lost 5, with 16 bases in between. CDR3 length equals 15 residues.

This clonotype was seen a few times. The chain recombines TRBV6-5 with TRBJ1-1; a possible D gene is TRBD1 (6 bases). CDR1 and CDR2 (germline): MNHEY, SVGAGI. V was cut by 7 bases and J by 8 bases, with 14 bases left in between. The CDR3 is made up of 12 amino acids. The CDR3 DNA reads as TGTGCCAGCATTGGGACACACATCGAAGCTTTCTTT. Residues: CASIGTHIEAFF.

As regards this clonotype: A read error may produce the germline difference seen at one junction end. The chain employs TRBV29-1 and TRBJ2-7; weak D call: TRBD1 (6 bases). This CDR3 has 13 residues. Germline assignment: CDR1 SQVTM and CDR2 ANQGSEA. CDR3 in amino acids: CSVDTGYADEPYF. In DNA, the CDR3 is TGTAGCGTCGATACAGGGTATGCCGACGAGCCGTACTTC.

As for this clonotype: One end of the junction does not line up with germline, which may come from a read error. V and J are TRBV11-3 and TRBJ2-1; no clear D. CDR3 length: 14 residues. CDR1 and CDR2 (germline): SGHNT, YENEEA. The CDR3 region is CASSLDVSNNEQLF. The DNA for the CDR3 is TGTGCCAGCAGCTTAGACGTCTCGAACAATGAGCAATTGTTC.

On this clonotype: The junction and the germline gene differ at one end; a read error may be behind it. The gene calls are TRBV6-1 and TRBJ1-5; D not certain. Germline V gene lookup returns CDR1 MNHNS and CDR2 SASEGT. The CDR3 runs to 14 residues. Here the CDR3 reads CASSLRVATQPQHF. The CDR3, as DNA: TGTGCCAGCAGTCTACGGGTGGCCACTCAGCCCCAGCACTTT.

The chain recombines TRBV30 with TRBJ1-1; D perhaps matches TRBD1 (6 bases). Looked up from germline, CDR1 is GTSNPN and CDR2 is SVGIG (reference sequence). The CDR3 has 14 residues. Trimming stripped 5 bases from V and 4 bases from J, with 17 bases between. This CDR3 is CAWRQLQGLTEAFF. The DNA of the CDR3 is TGTGCCTGGCGCCAATTACAGGGACTCACTGAAGCTTTCTTT.

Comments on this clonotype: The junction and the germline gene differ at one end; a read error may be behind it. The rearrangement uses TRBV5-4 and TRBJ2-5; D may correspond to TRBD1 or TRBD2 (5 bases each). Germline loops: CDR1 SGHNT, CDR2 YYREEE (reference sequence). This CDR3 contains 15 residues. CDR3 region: CASSLNGDGHEIQYF. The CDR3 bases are TGTGCCAGTAGCTTGAACGGGGACGGCCATGAGATCCAGTACTTC.

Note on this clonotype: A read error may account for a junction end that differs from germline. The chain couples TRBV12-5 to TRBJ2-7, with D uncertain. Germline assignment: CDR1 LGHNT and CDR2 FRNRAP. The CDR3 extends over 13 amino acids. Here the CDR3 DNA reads TGTGACAGTAAGGGTACCGGTTCCTACGAGCAGTGCTTC. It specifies CDSKGTGSYEQCF. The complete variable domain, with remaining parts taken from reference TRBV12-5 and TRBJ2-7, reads DARVTQTPRHKVTEMGQEVTMRCQPILGHNTVFWYRQTMMQGLELLAYFRNRAPLDDSGMPKDRFSAEMPDATLATLKIQPSEPRDSAVYFCDSKGTGSYEQCFGPGTRLTVT.

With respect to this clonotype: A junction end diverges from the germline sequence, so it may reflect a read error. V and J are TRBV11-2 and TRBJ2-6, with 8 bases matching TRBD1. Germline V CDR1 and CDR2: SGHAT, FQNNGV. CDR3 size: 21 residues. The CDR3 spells CVSTMGGDRGISLSGANVMTF. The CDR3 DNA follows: TGTGTCAGCACCATGGGGGGAGACAGGGGCATTTCCCTCTCTGGGGCCAATGTAATGACTTTC.

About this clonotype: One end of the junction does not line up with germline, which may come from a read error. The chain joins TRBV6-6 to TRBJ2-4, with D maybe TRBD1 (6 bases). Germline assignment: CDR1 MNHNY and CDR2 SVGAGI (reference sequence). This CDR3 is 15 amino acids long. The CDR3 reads CSSRPGQRARNNQYF. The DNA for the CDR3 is TGTTCCAGCAGGCCAGGACAGCGTGCTAGGAACAATCAGTACTTC.

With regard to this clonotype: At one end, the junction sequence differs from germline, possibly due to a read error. CDR3 residues: CASNYETADNEQLF. Written as DNA, the CDR3 is TGTGCCAGCAATTACGAGACGGCAGACAATGAGCAGCTCTTC. The chain employs TRBV6-6 and TRBJ2-1, with D unclear. Germline V CDR1 and CDR2: MNHNY, SVGAGI (reference sequence). CDR3 size: 14 residues.

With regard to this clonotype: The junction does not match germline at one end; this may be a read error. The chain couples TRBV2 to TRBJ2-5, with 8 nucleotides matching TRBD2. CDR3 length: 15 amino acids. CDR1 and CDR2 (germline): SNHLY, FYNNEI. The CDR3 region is CASSRLASGQETQHF. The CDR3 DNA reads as TGTGCCAGCAGTCGACTAGCGTCTGGGCAAGAGACCCAGCACTTC.

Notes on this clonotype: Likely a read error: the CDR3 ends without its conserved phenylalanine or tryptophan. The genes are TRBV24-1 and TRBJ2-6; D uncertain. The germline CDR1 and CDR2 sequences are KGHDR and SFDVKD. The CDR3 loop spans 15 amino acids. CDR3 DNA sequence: TGTGTCACCAGTGATCACCTATCTGGGGCCAACGTCCTGACTCTC. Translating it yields CVTSDHLSGANVLTL.

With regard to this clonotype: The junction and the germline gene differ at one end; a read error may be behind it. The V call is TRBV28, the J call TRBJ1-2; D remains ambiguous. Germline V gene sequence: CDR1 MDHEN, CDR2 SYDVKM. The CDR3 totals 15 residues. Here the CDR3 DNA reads TGTGTCAGCAGTCCCTTCGACGCGGTCCCCCATGGCTACACCTTC. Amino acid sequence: CVSSPFDAVPHGYTF.